The 12 T cell receptor beta chains below were found in one sample sequenced in a study of T cell changes during pregnancy in multiple sclerosis. Sequencing was performed with immunoSEQ multiplex PCR; in TCRdb, only in-frame clones are kept and a portion is missing. Of approximately 74,000 clones listed, around 94% were seen once; the top ten hold around 2.3%. The sample was peripheral blood, taken before pregnancy. These receptors were collected from a female donor with multiple sclerosis, enrolled in a pregnancy study.

CDR3 sequence (DNA): TGTGCCAGCAGTTTATCGGCAGTTCACAGGACCCAGTACTTC. Translated: CASSLSAVHRTQYF. The chain employs TRBV28 and TRBJ2-5; the D is unclear. The CDR3 length is 14 residues. Germline-derived CDR1 and CDR2 are MDHEN and SYDVKM. V lost 1 base and J 7 bases, leaving 13 bases between the germline ends. Full variable domain (missing parts from reference TRBV28 and TRBJ2-5): DVKVTQSSRYLVKRTGEKVFLECVQDMDHENMFWYRQDPGLGLRLIYFSYDVKMKEKGDIPEGYSVSREKKERFSLILESASTNQTSMYLCASSLSAVHRTQYFGPGTRLLVL.

Here the CDR3 reads CASSETGDSLETQYF. CDR3 bases: TGTGCCAGCAGCGAGACAGGGGATTCTTTAGAGACCCAGTACTTC. V and J are TRBV9 and TRBJ2-5, with TRBD1 identical over 8 bases. CDR1 is SGDLS, CDR2 YYNGEE, per germline. This CDR3 is built from 15 residues. Trimming removed 3 bases from V and 4 bases from J; junction bases left unmatched: 8.

The chain joins TRBV7-6 to TRBJ2-7; 11 bases are shared with TRBD2. Germline CDR1 is SGHVS and CDR2 is FNYEAQ. V trimming: 1 base; J trimming: 5 bases; junction bases outside the gene matches: 10. The CDR3 has 17 amino acids. In DNA form, the CDR3 reads TGTGCCAGCAGCTTAGGGGCCACTAGCGGGAGAATGGACGAGCAGTACTTC. It translates to CASSLGATSGRMDEQYF.

This chain joins TRBV6-4 and TRBJ1-1; perhaps TRBD1 as D (6 bases). The CDR3 totals 14 residues. V lost 7 bases and J lost 0, with 12 bases in between. Looked up from germline, CDR1 is MRHNA and CDR2 is SNTAGT. The CDR3 sequence: CASKGEAVNTEAFF. Here the CDR3 DNA reads TGTGCCAGCAAGGGGGAAGCCGTGAACACTGAAGCTTTCTTT.

The V gene is TRBV11-3, the J gene TRBJ2-7, with a weak D call TRBD2 (5 bases). The CDR3 contains 14 residues. Between the trimmed V and J ends, which lost 0 bases and 6 bases, there was a span of 12 bases. Germline V gene sequence: CDR1 SGHNT, CDR2 YENEEA. The CDR3 nucleotides read TGTGCCAGCAGCTTAGATCGCTCGGCGGGCGAGCAGTACTTC. Translating it yields CASSLDRSAGEQYF.

The chain couples TRBV28 to TRBJ2-3; 10 bases map to TRBD2. Germline V CDR1 and CDR2: MDHEN, SYDVKM. V trimming: 6 bases; J trimming: 6 bases; junction bases outside the gene matches: 6. There are 14 residues in the CDR3. Here the CDR3 DNA reads TGTGCCAGCAGCCGAAGCGGGAGGGCCGATACGCAGTATTTT. This gives the protein CASSRSGRADTQYF.

V is TRBV6-1 and J is TRBJ1-1; D unresolved. CDR3 length: 13 residues. CDR1 and CDR2 from the germline V gene are MNHNS and SASEGT. The germline V and J ends were trimmed by 8 bases and 1 base, with 11 bases remaining between them. The CDR3 here is CASSPGRNTEAFF. The CDR3 DNA reads as TGTGCCAGCTCACCGGGTCGGAACACTGAAGCTTTCTTT.

The chain uses TRBV2 and TRBJ1-1, with D possibly being TRBD1 (6 bases). The CDR3 runs to 15 residues. The V end was cut by 3 bases, the J end by 0 bases, with 11 bases between. CDR1 is SNHLY, CDR2 FYNNEI, per germline. CDR3 protein: CASSEGAGMNTEAFF. DNA of the CDR3: TGTGCCAGCAGTGAGGGGGCAGGGATGAACACTGAAGCTTTCTTT.

The chain joins TRBV5-1 to TRBJ2-7, with TRBD2 matching over 7 bases. This CDR3 is built from 16 residues. Per the germline V gene, CDR1 is SGHRS and CDR2 is YFSETQ. Trimming at V came to 0 bases and at J to 2 bases, leaving 8 bases not matched to a gene. The CDR3 coding sequence is TGCGCCAGCAGCTTGGCAACAACTAGCGCTACCTACGAGCAGTACTTC. Amino acid sequence: CASSLATTSATYEQYF.

This chain links TRBV6-1 with TRBJ1-4; 7 bases agree with TRBD1. V shed 7 bases and J 4 bases; nucleotides not matched to a gene: 6. The CDR3 has 14 amino acids. CDR1 and CDR2 from the germline V gene are MNHNS and SASEGT. The chain's CDR3 is CASNTGTVNEKLFF. The CDR3 DNA is TGTGCCAGCAATACCGGGACAGTTAATGAAAAACTGTTTTTT.

This CDR3 is CASSVGEGKGYNEQFF. CDR3 sequence (DNA): TGTGCCAGCAGCGTAGGAGAGGGTAAGGGCTACAATGAGCAGTTCTTC. This sequence joins TRBV9 and TRBJ2-1; D possibly corresponds to TRBD2 (5 bases). The germline V gene encodes CDR1 SGDLS and CDR2 YYNGEE. The CDR3 sequence is 16 residues long. V was trimmed by 0 bases and J by 3 bases, leaving 13 bases between them. The full variable domain, with the rest looked up from reference TRBV9 and TRBJ2-1, is DSGVTQTPKHLITATGQRVTLRCSPRSGDLSVYWYQQSLDQGLQFLIQYYNGEERAKGNILERFSAQQFPDLHSELNLSSLELGDSALYFCASSVGEGKGYNEQFFGPGTRLTVL.

The chain employs TRBV19 and TRBJ2-5, with TRBD1 identical over 9 bases. From germline, CDR1 is LNHDA and CDR2 SQIVND (reference sequence). The CDR3 covers 14 residues. The ends lost 4 bases at V and 3 bases at J; junction bases unmatched: 3. CDR3 coding DNA: TGTGCCAGTAGTACCGGGACAGGGAAAGAGACCCAGTACTTC. It specifies CASSTGTGKETQYF.